Below, 21 T cell receptor beta chains from the same sample are listed, as sequenced in a study of T cells after yellow fever vaccination. TCRdb passed the 5' RACE reads through MiXCR, listing each CDR3 protein once. The sample holds 300,000 to 400,000 distinct CDR3 sequences, around 3.9% seen once. Here the sequenced sample was PBMCs, taken 5 days after the yellow fever booster vaccination. Source of these receptors: a man in his late teens or twenties who received the YFV17D yellow fever vaccine.

This chain links TRBV7-9 with TRBJ2-7, with TRBD2 as a possible D gene (6 bases). The CDR3 extends over 16 amino acids. Germline CDR1 and CDR2: SEHNR and FQNEAQ (reference sequence). Trimming removed 4 bases from V and 7 bases from J, with 23 bases in between. CDR3 coding DNA: TGTGCCAGCAGCTCCCATCTGGGGGGAGGCCTACGAGAGCAGTACTTC. This translates into CASSSHLGGGLREQYF.

This clonotype was found many times. The gene calls are TRBV5-1 and TRBJ2-7, with D possibly matching TRBD2 (7 bases). The CDR3 spans 15 residues. Trimming pared 1 base from V and 4 bases from J, leaving 15 bases between. Germline assignment: CDR1 SGHRS and CDR2 YFSETQ. CDR3 DNA sequence: TGCGCCAGCAGCTTGTTGGCGGGGGCGAAATACGAGCAGTACGTC. Translating gives CASSLLAGAKYEQYV.

This clonotype was recorded a few times. The chain couples TRBV27 to TRBJ2-5, with D possibly TRBD2 on 6 matching bases. CDR1 is MNHEY and CDR2 is SMNVEV in the germline V gene (reference sequence). This CDR3 contains 18 residues. Trimming took off 0 bases at V and 5 bases at J, with 22 bases between the two ends. The DNA of the CDR3 is TGTGCCAGCAGTTTATCGCCACAAGGTTCTAGCGTGACGGAGACCCAGTACTTC. Protein product: CASSLSPQGSSVTETQYF.

This clonotype was seen ten or more times. The chain has TRBV11-2 and TRBJ2-5; 10 positions match TRBD2. This CDR3 spans 16 amino acids. J was trimmed by 4 bases and V by 4 bases; bases with no gene match: 9. Germline lookup yields CDR1 SGHAT and CDR2 FQNNGV. CDR3 in DNA: TGTGCCAGCAGCTCCCTCAGCGGGGGGGCGGGAGAGACCCAGTACTTC. This codes for CASSSLSGGAGETQYF.

There are many counts of this clonotype. This chain uses TRBV28 with TRBJ2-5; TRBD1 aligns across 7 bases. V gave up 0 bases and J gave up 2 bases; unmatched junction bases: 0. Germline lookup yields CDR1 MDHEN and CDR2 SYDVKM. The CDR3 consists of 14 residues. The CDR3 region is CASSLWGQQETQYF. As DNA, the CDR3 is TGTGCCAGCAGTTTATGGGGACAGCAAGAGACCCAGTACTTC.

This clonotype was seen a few times. The rearrangement joins TRBV5-5 to TRBJ2-3; the D gene is possibly TRBD2 (6 bases). The germline V and J ends were trimmed by 3 bases and 2 bases, with 16 bases remaining between them. Germline CDR1 reads SGHKS; CDR2 reads YYEKEE (reference sequence). The CDR3 is 16 amino acids. In DNA form, the CDR3 reads TGTGCCAGCAGCTGGGGCGGAGCGGGCAACACAGATACGCAGTATTTT. Residues: CASSWGGAGNTDTQYF.

The sample holds a few counts of this clonotype. CDR3 nucleotide sequence: TGTGCCAGCAGCTTAGGGGGCGCGGGGCGGCGGACCCAGTACTTC. Its protein product is CASSLGGAGRRTQYF. V and J are TRBV7-2 and TRBJ2-5, with D tentatively TRBD2 (6 bases). The CDR3 loop spans 15 amino acids. Germline V gene data show CDR1 as SGHTA and CDR2 as FQGNSA. V lost 1 base and J lost 7, with 16 bases in between.

Many counts were recorded for this clonotype. This chain joins TRBV24-1 and TRBJ1-5; D unclear. CDR3 size: 16 residues. CDR1 and CDR2 from the germline V gene are KGHDR and SFDVKD. V was shortened by 2 bases and J by 3 bases, with 13 bases between the two germline ends. The CDR3 protein is CATSDSPGPVNQPQHF. In DNA, the CDR3 is TGTGCCACCAGTGATTCTCCCGGGCCCGTCAATCAGCCCCAGCATTTT.

CDR3 bases: TGTGCCAGCAGACCTAGTGGGTGGGAAAAACTGTTTTTT. The encoded protein is CASRPSGWEKLFF. The V gene is TRBV12-3 or TRBV12-4, the J gene TRBJ1-4; the D is unclear. With 6 bases removed from V and 8 bases from J, the gap between germline ends came to 13 bases. The CDR3 runs 13 residues.

This clonotype was seen a handful of times. The chain employs TRBV4-1 and TRBJ2-3; 8 bases match TRBD2. The ends lost 3 bases at V and 5 bases at J; junction bases unmatched: 4. There are 14 residues in the CDR3. CDR1 is MGHRA and CDR2 is YSYEKL in the germline V gene. In DNA form, the CDR3 reads TGCGCCAGCAGCCAGGCCGGGACTAGAGATACGCAGTATTTT. This encodes CASSQAGTRDTQYF.

This clonotype was observed a handful of times. J is TRBJ2-1 and V is TRBV18; 9 bases agree with TRBD1. Trimming cost V 4 bases and J 5 bases; bases outside gene matches: 3. Germline CDR1 and CDR2: KGHSH and LQKENI. The CDR3 contains 14 residues. Here the CDR3 DNA reads TGTGCCAGCTCACTCGACAGGGGGGACAATGAGCAGTTCTTC. Translated, it gives CASSLDRGDNEQFF.

The chain employs TRBV21-1 and TRBJ2-6; TRBD1 reflects the table's D call only, with no check against the DNA. TRBV21-1 constitutes a pseudogene. The CDR3 is made up of 20 amino acids. The CDR3 region has the DNA TGTGCCAGCAGCAAAGTAGGGGCCTGGCCAGGGGGTTCTGGGGCCAACGTCCTGACTTTC. This sequence encodes CASSKVGAWPGGSGANVLTF.

The table lists this clonotype with a few counts. This rearrangement joins TRBV5-6 to TRBJ2-3; tentative D call: TRBD2 (6 bases). Germline values: CDR1 SGHDT, CDR2 YYEEEE. The CDR3 loop spans 15 amino acids. V was clipped by 4 bases and J by 0 bases, with 12 bases between them. CDR3 nucleotides: TGTGCCAGCAGCCGCGGGACGGAAAGCACAGATACGCAGTATTTT. This codes for CASSRGTESTDTQYF.

This clonotype occurred many times. The chain couples TRBV11-2 to TRBJ2-1; 11 bases match TRBD2. CDR1 SGHAT and CDR2 FQNNGV come from the germline V gene. V was pared by 5 bases and J by 1 base, with 7 bases of the junction left unmatched. CDR3 length: 17 amino acids. The CDR3 loop is CASSPNPSGGSYNEQFF. CDR3 sequence (DNA): TGTGCCAGCAGCCCAAACCCTAGCGGGGGGTCCTACAATGAGCAGTTCTTC. The full variable domain, its missing parts supplied by reference TRBV11-2 and TRBJ2-1, is EAGVAQSPRYKIIEKRQSVAFWCNPISGHATLYWYQQILGQGPKLLIQFQNNGVVDDSQLPKDRFSAERLKGVDSTLKIQPAKLEDSAVYLCASSPNPSGGSYNEQFFGPGTRLTVL.

This clonotype was seen only a few times. The V gene is TRBV4-2, the J gene TRBJ1-5, with D unresolved. The CDR3 runs 16 residues. The germline V and J ends were trimmed by 0 bases and 6 bases, with 15 bases remaining between them. Germline CDR1 reads LGHNA; CDR2 reads YNFKEQ. CDR3 in amino acids: CASSQDTTERSQPQHF. The CDR3 region has the DNA TGTGCCAGCAGCCAAGATACCACAGAAAGGAGTCAGCCCCAGCATTTT.

The chain combines TRBV4-3 with TRBJ1-2; no definite D call. From germline, CDR1 is LGHNA and CDR2 YSLEER. The CDR3 totals 16 residues. Between the trimmed V and J ends, which lost 0 bases and 4 bases, there was a span of 15 bases. CDR3 DNA: TGCGCCAGCAGCCAAGATCTGGTAGGACCCCTCTATGGCTACACCTTC. It translates to CASSQDLVGPLYGYTF.

Many counts were recorded for this clonotype. The chain carries TRBV6-1 and TRBJ2-5, with D uncertain. Germline V lookup: CDR1 MNHNS, CDR2 SASEGT. The CDR3 extends over 15 amino acids. Between the trimmed V and J ends, which lost 0 bases and 2 bases, there was a span of 10 bases. CDR3 region: CASSEAIGQQETQYF. CDR3 sequence (DNA): TGTGCCAGCAGTGAAGCAATCGGGCAGCAAGAGACCCAGTACTTC.

This clonotype has only a few counts. This chain uses TRBV6-6 with TRBJ1-1; D is unclear. V lost 6 bases, J lost 8 bases, and 10 bases lay in between. The V gene's germline CDR1 is MNHNY and CDR2 SVGAGI (reference sequence). This CDR3 contains 11 residues. CDR3 protein: CASSPELEAFF. The CDR3 DNA follows: TGTGCCAGCAGCCCCGAGCTGGAAGCTTTCTTT.

This clonotype was seen a few times. The chain couples TRBV29-1 to TRBJ2-2; 8 positions agree with TRBD1. Germline assignment: CDR1 SQVTM and CDR2 ANQGSEA. The CDR3 totals 16 residues. V gave up 7 bases and J gave up 0 bases; unmatched junction bases: 10. CDR3 sequence: CSASGTGTANTGELFF. CDR3 in DNA: TGCAGCGCTTCCGGGACAGGAACCGCGAACACCGGGGAGCTGTTTTTT.

The chain couples TRBV6-2 or TRBV6-3 to TRBJ2-7, with TRBD1 matching 7 bases. V lost 5 bases and J lost 1; bases outside the gene matches: 11. In germline, CDR1 is MNHEY, CDR2 SVGEGT. The CDR3 covers 16 residues. The CDR3 DNA follows: TGTGCCAGCAGTAGAATCGCCGGGACAGAGTCCTACGAGCAGTACGTC. This encodes CASSRIAGTESYEQYV.

This clonotype was counted a few times. V and J are TRBV5-1 and TRBJ2-5; 8 nucleotides match TRBD2. This CDR3 contains 15 residues. Looked up from germline, CDR1 is SGHRS and CDR2 is YFSETQ. V lost 2 bases and J lost 1; bases outside the gene matches: 4. The CDR3 DNA reads as TGCGCCAGCAGCTTCGGCGGGGGGCTCCAAGAGACCCAGTACTTC. This codes for CASSFGGGLQETQYF.